These 25 T cell receptor beta chains originate from one sample sequenced in a study of blood T cell repertoires in COVID-19. Data came from immunoSEQ multiplex PCR; TCRdb stores just in-frame clones and leaves some out. The table records 150,000 to 200,000 clones, around 85% of them present only once. What was sequenced was peripheral blood. Source of these receptors: a man aged 45-65 years with active or convalescent COVID-19.

The chain joins TRBV5-6 to TRBJ1-2; D ambiguous. CDR3 length: 13 residues. Germline lookup yields CDR1 SGHDT and CDR2 YYEEEE. V dropped 1 base and J dropped 3 bases, with 7 bases sitting between them. The CDR3: CASSLYNYYGYTF. The CDR3 coding sequence is TGTGCCAGCAGCTTGTACAATTACTATGGCTACACCTTC.

The chain recombines TRBV28 with TRBJ1-1, with TRBD1 matching over 9 bases. V was clipped by 6 bases and J by 2 bases; unmatched bases: 13. The CDR3 is made up of 17 amino acids. Germline CDR1 MDHEN, CDR2 SYDVKM. The CDR3 bases are TGTGCCAGCAGCCCCACAGGGGGCGGCTCGGGAAACACTGAAGCTTTCTTT. This codes for CASSPTGGGSGNTEAFF.

The chain employs TRBV5-1 and TRBJ2-3; 10 nucleotides agree with TRBD1. With 4 bases clipped from V and 1 base from J, the junction kept 3 bases outside the gene matches. Per the germline V gene, CDR1 is SGHRS and CDR2 is YFSETQ. The CDR3 covers 15 residues. Written as DNA, the CDR3 is TGCGCCAGCAGCCCCGGGACAGGGGGCACAGATACGCAGTATTTT. Its translation: CASSPGTGGTDTQYF.

The chain combines TRBV6-5 with TRBJ1-1; D unresolved. V dropped 5 bases and J dropped 0 bases, with 13 bases sitting between them. The germline CDR1 and CDR2 sequences are MNHEY and SVGAGI. This CDR3 has 15 amino acids. The CDR3 DNA follows: TGTGCCAGCAGTCCCTTATCGAACATGAACACTGAAGCTTTCTTT. Translating gives CASSPLSNMNTEAFF.

J is TRBJ2-3 and V is TRBV29-1, with 10 bases matching TRBD1. J gave up 14 bases and V 4 bases, and 9 bases lay outside the gene matches. This CDR3 is built from 12 residues. In germline, CDR1 is SQVTM, CDR2 ANQGSEA. The CDR3 spells CSVGLTGGDTYF. Here the CDR3 DNA reads TGCAGCGTTGGACTGACAGGGGGCGATACGTATTTT.

The genes are TRBV19 and TRBJ1-4; D is unresolved. CDR1 is LNHDA and CDR2 is SQIVND in the germline V gene (reference sequence). Trimming took 6 bases from V and 3 from J, leaving 11 bases between them. The CDR3 consists of 14 residues. For the CDR3, the DNA is TGTGCCAGTAGCTTAGGACTGGCTAATGAAAAACTGTTTTTT. Encoded protein: CASSLGLANEKLFF.

V gene TRBV7-2 combines with J gene TRBJ2-1; 11 nucleotides agree with TRBD2. There are 14 residues in the CDR3. CDR1 is SGHTA and CDR2 is FQGNSA in the germline V gene. Unmatched junction bases numbered 9, after V lost 4 bases and J lost 13 bases. The CDR3: CASSSGLAGLFQFF. CDR3 nucleotides: TGTGCCAGCAGCTCCGGACTAGCGGGCCTTTTTCAGTTCTTC.

The J gene is TRBJ2-5, the V gene TRBV7-9, with 10 bases aligning to TRBD2. The CDR3 is 18 residues long. Germline-derived CDR1 and CDR2 are SEHNR and FQNEAQ (reference sequence). Trimming took 5 bases from V and 5 from J; bases not matched to a gene: 17. CDR3 coding DNA: TGTGCCAGCAGCCCTAGGGTTGGGCTAGCGGGAGTAGGGGAGACCCAGTACTTC. It codes for CASSPRVGLAGVGETQYF.

Only a few counts were recorded for this clone. The chain employs TRBV7-9 and TRBJ2-1; 10 bases line up with TRBD2. The CDR3 loop spans 15 amino acids. V lost 1 base and J lost 12; bases outside the gene matches: 9. Germline-derived CDR1 and CDR2 are SEHNR and FQNEAQ (reference sequence). CDR3 DNA sequence: TGTGCCAGCAGCTTAGAGGCCGCTAGCGGGAGCGGGCAGTTCTTC. Protein: CASSLEAASGSGQFF.

CDR3 loop: CALGGEREGYEQYF. In DNA, the CDR3 is TGTGCCCTTGGAGGGGAGCGGGAGGGCTACGAGCAGTACTTC. The genes are TRBV6-5 and TRBJ2-7; TRBD2 aligns across 10 bases. This CDR3 contains 14 residues. V lost 11 bases and J lost 3; bases outside the gene matches: 10. Germline V gene data show CDR1 as MNHEY and CDR2 as SVGAGI.

This chain joins TRBV6-5 and TRBJ1-2; 9 nucleotides align to TRBD1. With V trimmed by 2 bases and J by 5 bases, 6 bases remained unmatched. The CDR3 is 15 residues long. From germline, CDR1 is MNHEY and CDR2 SVGAGI. This CDR3 is CASSYDWGTGYGYTF. The CDR3 coding sequence is TGTGCCAGCAGTTACGATTGGGGGACAGGGTATGGCTACACCTTC.

The V gene is TRBV5-5, the J gene TRBJ2-7; 8 nucleotides align to TRBD1. The trim removed 4 bases at V and 3 bases at J, leaving 6 bases unmatched. Germline V gene data show CDR1 as SGHKS and CDR2 as YYEKEE (reference sequence). The CDR3 length is 14 residues. Here the CDR3 DNA reads TGTGCCAGCAGCCCGGGACAGGCTGGCTACGAGCAGTACTTC. It is translated as CASSPGQAGYEQYF.

V gene TRBV28 combines with J gene TRBJ2-5; the match to TRBD2 covers 8 bases. CDR3 length: 16 residues. V lost 4 bases and J lost 2; bases outside the gene matches: 9. Germline V gene sequence: CDR1 MDHEN, CDR2 SYDVKM. The CDR3: CASSSIAGGVQETQYF. CDR3 in DNA: TGTGCCAGCAGTTCCATCGCCGGGGGGGTACAAGAGACCCAGTACTTC.

This chain links TRBV4-1 with TRBJ2-1; 10 nucleotides match TRBD1. Germline assignment: CDR1 MGHRA and CDR2 YSYEKL. The CDR3 covers 18 residues. V lost 0 bases, J lost 9 bases, and 14 bases stayed unmatched. The CDR3 is CASSQEGIGQGGGGEQFF. CDR3 nucleotide sequence: TGCGCCAGCAGCCAAGAGGGTATCGGACAGGGGGGTGGTGGTGAGCAGTTCTTC.

The chain couples TRBV19 to TRBJ1-4; D is ambiguous. Per the germline V gene, CDR1 is LNHDA and CDR2 is SQIVND (reference sequence). Trimming took 5 bases from V and 3 from J, leaving 13 bases between them. The CDR3 totals 15 residues. CDR3 residues: CASSATVEANEKLFF. The CDR3 bases are TGTGCCAGTAGTGCGACCGTTGAGGCTAATGAAAAACTGTTTTTT.

This clone was detected a few times. This chain links TRBV10-1 with TRBJ2-1, with D maybe TRBD2 (5 bases). Per the germline V gene, CDR1 is WNHNN and CDR2 is SYGVQD (reference sequence). The CDR3 length is 14 residues. The ends were cut back, 0 bases at V and 8 bases at J, with 11 bases in the middle. CDR3 in DNA: TGCGCCAGCAGTGAGTCAGGATCCGGGGATGAGCAGTTCTTC. Translation gives CASSESGSGDEQFF.

The gene calls are TRBV7-2 and TRBJ1-2; 8 bases line up with TRBD1. The CDR3 sequence is 14 residues long. J lost 6 bases, V lost 5 bases, and 8 bases had no gene match. Germline V gene lookup returns CDR1 SGHTA and CDR2 FQGNSA. CDR3 bases: TGTGCCAGCAGCAGGCAGGGGGCGACGGATGGCTACACCTTC. Amino acid sequence: CASSRQGATDGYTF. Variable domain in full (rest from reference TRBV7-2 and TRBJ1-2): GAGVSQSPSNKVTEKGKDVELRCDPISGHTALYWYRQSLGQGLEFLIYFQGNSAPDKSGLPSDRFSAERTGGSVSTLTIQRTQQEDSAVYLCASSRQGATDGYTFGSGTRLTVV.

This clone showed up just once. The chain carries TRBV7-2 and TRBJ2-1; D is perhaps TRBD2 (6 bases). The CDR3 spans 15 residues. Deletions cut 3 bases from V and 6 bases from J, with 15 bases between. From germline, CDR1 is SGHTA and CDR2 FQGNSA. The DNA for the CDR3 is TGTGCCAGCAGCTTGGGCGGGATTGGGCCCAATGAGCAGTTCTTC. Amino acid sequence: CASSLGGIGPNEQFF.

This rearrangement joins TRBV5-1 to TRBJ2-7; TRBD1 matches 7 bases. Germline V gene lookup returns CDR1 SGHRS and CDR2 YFSETQ. The CDR3 has 14 residues. The junction had 11 bases not matched to a gene; V was cut back by 4 bases and J by 7 bases. Here the CDR3 reads CASSISQGEGEQYF. As DNA, the CDR3 is TGCGCCAGCAGCATAAGCCAGGGGGAAGGTGAGCAGTACTTC.

The chain uses TRBV18 and TRBJ2-1, with a tentative D call TRBD1 (6 bases). The length of the CDR3 is 13 residues. Trimming removed 5 bases from V and 3 bases from J, with 8 bases in between. The germline CDR1 and CDR2 sequences are KGHSH and LQKENI. CDR3 DNA: TGTGCCAGCTCAGTGGACAGCTACAATGAGCAGTTCTTC. Amino acid sequence: CASSVDSYNEQFF.

The rearrangement joins TRBV19 to TRBJ2-3; weak D call: TRBD1 (6 bases). The length of the CDR3 is 18 residues. Germline V gene lookup returns CDR1 LNHDA and CDR2 SQIVND (reference sequence). V lost 1 base and J lost 1, with 18 bases in between. The CDR3 DNA reads as TGTGCCAGTAGTATAGTCTCGGGGCAGGGGCGACGCACAGATACGCAGTATTTT. Translation: CASSIVSGQGRRTDTQYF.

This sequence joins TRBV5-1 and TRBJ1-1; 10 bases are a match to TRBD1. This CDR3 contains 14 residues. Germline V gene data show CDR1 as SGHRS and CDR2 as YFSETQ. V shed 0 bases, J shed 7 bases, and the junction held 3 bases outside the gene matches. The CDR3 bases are TGCGCCAGCAGCTTGGAAGGACAGGGGGTTGAAGCTTTCTTT. Residues: CASSLEGQGVEAFF.

V and J are TRBV2 and TRBJ2-1; TRBD2 might be the D (5 bases). The ends were cut back, 4 bases at V and 5 bases at J, with 12 bases in the middle. Germline lookup yields CDR1 SNHLY and CDR2 FYNNEI. The CDR3 sequence is 14 residues long. CDR3 in DNA: TGTGCCAGCAGTGGAGGACGGGGAAACAATGAGCAGTTCTTC. Encoded protein: CASSGGRGNNEQFF.

The V and J genes are TRBV4-1 and TRBJ1-6; D not resolved. The CDR3 is made up of 16 amino acids. The germline gives CDR1 MGHRA, CDR2 YSYEKL. V was cut by 0 bases and J by 4 bases, with 10 bases left in between. CDR3 sequence (DNA): TGCGCCAGCAGCCAAGAAGGCGCGGGGTATAATTCACCCCTCCACTTT. This sequence encodes CASSQEGAGYNSPLHF.

The chain has TRBV7-2 and TRBJ1-2; D is perhaps TRBD1 (5 bases). V dropped 2 bases and J dropped 4 bases, with 11 bases sitting between them. Germline loops: CDR1 SGHTA, CDR2 FQGNSA. The CDR3 is 14 residues long. CDR3 region: CASSLYRPSYGYTF. As DNA, the CDR3 is TGTGCCAGCAGCTTATACAGGCCTTCCTATGGCTACACCTTC.